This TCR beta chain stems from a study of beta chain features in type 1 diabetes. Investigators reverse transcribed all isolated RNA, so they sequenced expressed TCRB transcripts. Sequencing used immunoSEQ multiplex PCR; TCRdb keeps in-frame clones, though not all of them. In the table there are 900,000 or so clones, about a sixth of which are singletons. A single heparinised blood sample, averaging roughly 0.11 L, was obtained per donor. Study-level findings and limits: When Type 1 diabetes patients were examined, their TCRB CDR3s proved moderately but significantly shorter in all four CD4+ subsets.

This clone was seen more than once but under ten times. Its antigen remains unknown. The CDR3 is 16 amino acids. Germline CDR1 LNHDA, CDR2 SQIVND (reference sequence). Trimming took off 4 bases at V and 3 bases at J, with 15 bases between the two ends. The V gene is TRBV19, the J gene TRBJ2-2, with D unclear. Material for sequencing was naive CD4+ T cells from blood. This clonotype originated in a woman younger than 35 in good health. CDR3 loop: CASSSTVTMHTGELFF. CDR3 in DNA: TGTGCCAGTAGTAGTACGGTTACCATGCACACCGGGGAGCTGTTTTTT.